Below are 25 T cell receptor beta chains sequenced from a single sample in a study of response to subunit inactivated influenza vaccine. TCRdb analysed the RT-PCR reads with MiXCR anew, one entry per CDR3 protein. The sample holds hundreds of thousands of distinct CDR3 sequences, around 14% seen once. The sample in question was PBMCs from blood, obtained 14 days before vaccination. These receptors all stem from a man aged 50 to 59 who received an inactivated influenza vaccine.

This clonotype turned up a few times. The chain joins TRBV10-3 to TRBJ2-2; D may match TRBD1 or TRBD2 (5 bases each). CDR1 and CDR2 from the germline V gene are ENHRY and SYGVKD. The V and J ends lost 0 bases and 6 bases respectively, with 11 bases between them. The CDR3 sequence is 15 residues long. Here the CDR3 DNA reads TGTGCCATCAGTGAGTCGGGACGGACATCCGGGGAGCTGTTTTTT. As protein: CAISESGRTSGELFF.

This clonotype was seen a handful of times. The gene calls are TRBV28 and TRBJ1-1, with D perhaps TRBD1 (6 bases). V lost 7 bases to trimming and J lost 4 bases, with 16 bases between them. Germline-derived CDR1 and CDR2 are MDHEN and SYDVKM. The CDR3 sequence is 14 residues long. CDR3 residues: CASTLMGRGTEAFF. As DNA, the CDR3 is TGTGCCAGCACCCTGATGGGCAGGGGCACTGAAGCTTTCTTT.

This chain joins TRBV2 and TRBJ2-6, with 10 nucleotides matching TRBD1. The CDR3 has 19 amino acids. Germline values: CDR1 SNHLY, CDR2 FYNNEI. The V gene end was trimmed by 10 bases and the J gene end by 0 bases; junction bases not matched to a gene: 15. The CDR3 region is CATMKTAGTGVSGANVLTF. In DNA form, the CDR3 reads TGTGCCACTATGAAGACCGCCGGGACAGGGGTCTCTGGGGCCAACGTCCTGACTTTC.

V usage is TRBV20-1 and J usage is TRBJ1-6; D unresolved. Germline-derived CDR1 and CDR2 are DFQATT and SNEGSKA (reference sequence). Trimming removed 0 bases from V and 8 bases from J, with 20 bases in between. CDR3 size: 17 residues. This chain's CDR3 is CSARDPRREAGDSPLHF. The DNA of the CDR3 is TGCAGTGCTAGAGATCCCAGAAGGGAGGCCGGTGATTCACCCCTCCACTTT.

The gene calls are TRBV2 and TRBJ2-3, with 11 nucleotides matching TRBD2. Germline V gives CDR1 SNHLY, CDR2 FYNNEI. This CDR3 has 12 amino acids. CDR3 amino acids: CATSGDTDTQYF. CDR3 nucleotides: TGTGCGACTAGCGGGGACACAGATACGCAGTATTTT.

The chain recombines TRBV20-1 with TRBJ2-1; 7 nucleotides match TRBD2. Germline lookup yields CDR1 DFQATT and CDR2 SNEGSKA (reference sequence). Unmatched junction bases numbered 6, after V lost 3 bases and J lost 4 bases. CDR3 length equals 14 residues. The CDR3 region is CSASMWEGYNEQFF. The CDR3 DNA reads TGCAGTGCTAGTATGTGGGAGGGATACAATGAGCAGTTCTTC.

This clonotype was seen only a few times. The J gene is TRBJ2-3, the V gene TRBV11-1; TRBD2 agrees at 11 bases. The germline V gene encodes CDR1 SGHAT and CDR2 FQDESV (reference sequence). The CDR3 loop spans 19 amino acids. With V trimmed by 3 bases and J by 9 bases, 20 bases remained unmatched. The DNA of the CDR3 is TGTGCCAGCAGCTTTTGGCTAGCGGGAGGCCAAATTCGGAAAAAGACGCAGTATTTT. It yields the protein CASSFWLAGGQIRKKTQYF.

This clonotype turned up a few times. The chain employs TRBV5-4 and TRBJ2-2; TRBD2 is a possible D gene (6 bases). Germline-derived CDR1 and CDR2 are SGHNT and YYREEE (reference sequence). V was shortened by 3 bases and J by 6 bases, with 15 bases between the two germline ends. The CDR3 covers 15 residues. The CDR3 is CASSWNGGYAGELFF. The DNA for the CDR3 is TGTGCCAGCAGCTGGAACGGGGGATACGCCGGGGAGCTGTTTTTT.

This clonotype has at least ten counts. V is TRBV5-1 and J is TRBJ1-6; TRBD1 is a possible D gene (6 bases). The ends were cut back, 1 base at V and 7 bases at J, with 15 bases in the middle. Germline V gene data show CDR1 as SGHRS and CDR2 as YFSETQ. CDR3 length: 16 amino acids. CDR3 sequence: CASSLSFGQINSPLHF. The CDR3 nucleotides read TGCGCCAGCAGCTTGTCCTTCGGACAGATAAATTCACCCCTCCACTTT.

This chain uses TRBV29-1 with TRBJ1-1, with 9 bases lining up with TRBD1. The CDR3 is made up of 12 amino acids. V shed 6 bases, J shed 4 bases, and the junction held 3 bases outside the gene matches. The V gene's germline CDR1 is SQVTM and CDR2 ANQGSEA. DNA of the CDR3: TGCAGCGTCCTGACAGGGGGCACTGAAGCTTTCTTT. It translates to CSVLTGGTEAFF. Full variable domain (remainder filled in from reference TRBV29-1 and TRBJ1-1): SAVISQKPSRDICQRGTSLTIQCQVDSQVTMMFWYRQQPGQSLTLIATANQGSEATYESGFVIDKFPISRPNLTFSTLTVSNMSPEDSSIYLCSVLTGGTEAFFGQGTRLTVV.

This clonotype has only a few counts. The genes are TRBV14 and TRBJ2-5; D unresolved. Germline values: CDR1 SGHDN, CDR2 FVKESK. The CDR3 covers 12 residues. V shed 0 bases and J shed 13 bases, with 12 bases lying between them. In DNA, the CDR3 is TGTGCCAGCAGCCAAGACAGGTTCGGGTTGTACTTC. It translates to CASSQDRFGLYF.

In its sample, this clonotype was seen a few times. V usage is TRBV18 and J usage is TRBJ2-5; no firm D call. The CDR3 is 14 amino acids. V lost 2 bases and J lost 0, with 7 bases in between. Germline V gene data show CDR1 as KGHSH and CDR2 as LQKENI. The chain's CDR3 is CASSPSMYQETQYF. The CDR3, as DNA: TGTGCCAGCTCACCATCGATGTACCAAGAGACCCAGTACTTC.

The V gene is TRBV4-3, the J gene TRBJ1-5; perhaps TRBD1 as D (5 bases). CDR1 is LGHNA, CDR2 YSLEER, per germline. The CDR3 covers 16 residues. Trimming took off 0 bases at V and 2 bases at J, with 11 bases between the two ends. The chain's CDR3 is CASSQDMGPGNQPQHF. The CDR3, as DNA: TGCGCCAGCAGCCAAGATATGGGGCCCGGCAATCAGCCCCAGCATTTT.

The CDR3: CASSQVKGYGYTF. Written as DNA, the CDR3 is TGTGCCAGCAGCCAAGTCAAGGGATATGGCTACACCTTC. This chain connects TRBV3-1 to TRBJ1-2; no clear D gene. In germline, CDR1 is LGHDT, CDR2 YNNKEL (reference sequence). This CDR3 region has 13 residues. Trimming pared 1 base from V and 5 bases from J, leaving 8 bases between.

This clonotype has a handful of counts. The V gene is TRBV13, the J gene TRBJ2-7; TRBD1 aligns across 8 bases. CDR1 PRHDT and CDR2 FYEKMQ come from the germline V gene (reference sequence). This CDR3 has 14 residues. The trim removed 4 bases at V and 1 base at J, leaving 3 bases unmatched. CDR3 region: CASSSWDRSYEQYF. In DNA, the CDR3 is TGTGCCAGCAGCTCCTGGGACAGGTCCTACGAGCAGTACTTC. The whole variable domain, remainder taken from reference TRBV13 and TRBJ2-7, is AAGVIQSPRHLIKEKRETATLKCYPIPRHDTVYWYQQGPGQDPQFLISFYEKMQSDKGSIPDRFSAQQFSDYHSELNMSSLELGDSALYFCASSSWDRSYEQYFGPGTRLTVT.

There are a few counts of this clonotype. This chain connects TRBV7-8 to TRBJ1-5; no clear D gene. V lost 3 bases and J lost 2, with 11 bases in between. The CDR3 loop spans 15 amino acids. Germline lookup yields CDR1 SGHVS and CDR2 FQNEAQ. The CDR3 coding sequence is TGTGCCAGCAGCTTTGGCAGTCTGGGCAATCAGCCCCAGCATTTT. Its translation is CASSFGSLGNQPQHF.

V usage is TRBV7-2 and J usage is TRBJ2-1; the D is unclear. Trimming stripped 3 bases from V and 3 bases from J, with 15 bases between. The CDR3 has 16 residues. The germline CDR1 and CDR2 sequences are SGHTA and FQGNSA. The CDR3 sequence is CASSLAMAVHYNEQFF. The CDR3 nucleotides are TGTGCCAGCAGCTTGGCTATGGCGGTTCACTACAATGAGCAGTTCTTC.

This clonotype was counted between two and nine times. V is TRBV4-3 and J is TRBJ1-5; D not certain. V was cut by 0 bases and J by 9 bases, with 12 bases left in between. The CDR3 contains 14 residues. Germline values: CDR1 LGHNA, CDR2 YSLEER. The CDR3 sequence: CASSQDDRFGPQHF. The CDR3 nucleotides read TGCGCCAGCAGCCAAGACGACCGCTTTGGGCCCCAGCATTTT.

The J gene is TRBJ1-2, the V gene TRBV14; TRBD1 matches 9 bases. Trimming removed 5 bases from V and 4 bases from J; junction bases left unmatched: 5. CDR1 is SGHDN and CDR2 is FVKESK in the germline V gene. The CDR3 loop spans 14 amino acids. CDR3 nucleotides: TGTGCCAGCAGCATGGACAGGGGAAGCTATGGCTACACCTTC. Translation gives CASSMDRGSYGYTF.

The gene calls are TRBV7-9 and TRBJ1-2, with D maybe TRBD1 (5 bases). With 5 bases removed from V and 4 bases from J, the gap between germline ends came to 14 bases. Germline CDR1 reads SEHNR; CDR2 reads FQNEAQ (reference sequence). This CDR3 has 14 residues. The chain's CDR3 is CASSLADRTYGYTF. As DNA, the CDR3 is TGTGCCAGCAGCCTGGCCGACAGAACCTATGGCTACACCTTC.

The V and J genes are TRBV15 and TRBJ2-5, with 10 bases matching TRBD2. The CDR3 is 17 residues long. The trim removed 0 bases at V and 5 bases at J, leaving 9 bases unmatched. CDR1 and CDR2 from the germline V gene are LNHNV and YYDKDF (reference sequence). The CDR3 spells CATSRERLAGVRETQYF. CDR3 nucleotide sequence: TGTGCCACCAGCAGAGAACGGCTAGCGGGAGTGAGGGAGACCCAGTACTTC.

The rearrangement uses TRBV25-1 and TRBJ1-1, with D uncertain. The CDR3 has 12 amino acids. Looked up from germline, CDR1 is MGHDK and CDR2 is SYGVNS. The V end was cut by 8 bases, the J end by 2 bases, with 9 bases between. CDR3 residues: CASQAGNTEAFF. The CDR3 DNA reads TGTGCCAGCCAGGCGGGTAACACTGAAGCTTTCTTT.

This chain connects TRBV20-1 to TRBJ2-1; tentatively, D is TRBD1 or TRBD2 (5 bases each). Germline values: CDR1 DFQATT, CDR2 SNEGSKA (reference sequence). Trimming cost V 4 bases and J 1 base, with 11 bases left between them. The CDR3 contains 14 residues. This CDR3 reads CSATGTPSYNEQFF. The CDR3 bases are TGCAGTGCTACCGGGACGCCATCCTACAATGAGCAGTTCTTC.

This chain links TRBV4-1 with TRBJ2-7; D may be TRBD2 (6 bases). V was trimmed by 1 base and J by 5 bases, leaving 15 bases between them. The CDR3 extends over 15 amino acids. Per the germline V gene, CDR1 is MGHRA and CDR2 is YSYEKL. The CDR3 loop is CASSQVGGERNEQYF. DNA of the CDR3: TGCGCCAGCAGCCAAGTGGGGGGAGAGAGGAACGAGCAGTACTTC.

The table lists this clonotype with many counts. The V gene is TRBV20-1, the J gene TRBJ2-1, with 9 positions matching TRBD2. Germline trimming cut 3 bases from V and 8 bases from J; bases unmatched to any gene: 20. The germline CDR1 and CDR2 sequences are DFQATT and SNEGSKA (reference sequence). The CDR3 consists of 18 residues. The CDR3 loop reads CSASPLEASGNLVDEQFF. The CDR3 DNA follows: TGCAGTGCTAGCCCCCTAGAGGCTAGCGGGAACTTAGTGGATGAGCAGTTCTTC.